Below, one T cell receptor (beta chain) is given with its context. The authors' processing: Reference gene primer amplification yielded estimated nucleated cell counts. Data came from immunoSEQ multiplex PCR; TCRdb stores just in-frame clones and leaves some out. Clone size and the V and J calls come from that table; the DNA yielded D and trimming. Here the sample spans around 140,000 clones, 75% to 90% being singletons. This record comes from a study of blood T cell repertoires in COVID-19. The CDR3 has 15 amino acids. V was trimmed by 5 bases and J by 1 base, leaving 14 bases between them. Germline CDR1 is LNHDA and CDR2 is SQIVND (reference sequence).

Sequenced: peripheral blood. The receptor comes from a human donor in a cohort sampled during active COVID-19. The rearrangement joins TRBV19 to TRBJ1-1, with D unresolved. The CDR3 coding sequence is TGTGCCAGTAGTGGAGAGGGAATGGGGAACACTGAAGCTTTCTTT. Its protein is CASSGEGMGNTEAFF.